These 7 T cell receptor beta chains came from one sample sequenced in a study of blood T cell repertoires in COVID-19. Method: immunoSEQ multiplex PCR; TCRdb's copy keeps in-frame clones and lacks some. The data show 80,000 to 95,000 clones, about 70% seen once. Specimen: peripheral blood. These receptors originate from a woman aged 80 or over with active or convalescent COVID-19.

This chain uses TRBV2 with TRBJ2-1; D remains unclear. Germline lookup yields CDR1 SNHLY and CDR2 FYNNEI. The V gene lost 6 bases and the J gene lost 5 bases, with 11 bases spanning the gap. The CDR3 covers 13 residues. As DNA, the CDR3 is TGTGCCAGCAGCGCCGCGGCGGACAATGAGCAGTTCTTC. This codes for CASSAAADNEQFF. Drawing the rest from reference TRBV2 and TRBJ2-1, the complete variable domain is EPEVTQTPSHQVTQMGQEVILRCVPISNHLYFYWYRQILGQKVEFLVSFYNNEISEKSEIFDDQFSVERPDGSNFTLKIRSTKLEDSAMYFCASSAAADNEQFFGPGTRLTVL.

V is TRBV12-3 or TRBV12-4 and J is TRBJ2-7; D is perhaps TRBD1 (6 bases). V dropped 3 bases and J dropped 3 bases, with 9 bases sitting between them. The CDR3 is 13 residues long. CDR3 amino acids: CASSFRTDYEQYF. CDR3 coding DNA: TGTGCCAGCAGTTTCCGGACAGACTACGAGCAGTACTTC.

CDR3 sequence reads: CASSLGQQVFGYTF. CDR3 in DNA: TGCGCCAGCAGTTTAGGACAGCAGGTTTTTGGCTACACCTTC. This chain connects TRBV5-1 to TRBJ1-2; D is perhaps TRBD1 (6 bases). The CDR3 has 14 residues. Germline V gives CDR1 SGHRS, CDR2 YFSETQ. Trimming stripped 5 bases from V and 7 bases from J, with 18 bases between.

CDR3 nucleotides: TGTGCCAGCAGTGTGACAGGGATTAACTATGGCTACACCTTC. It translates to CASSVTGINYGYTF. This chain links TRBV2 with TRBJ1-2, with 7 bases that match TRBD1. Trimming removed 4 bases from V and 1 base from J; junction bases left unmatched: 3. This CDR3 has 14 residues. Germline CDR1 is SNHLY and CDR2 is FYNNEI. The variable domain in full, with the rest retrieved from reference TRBV2 and TRBJ1-2, is EPEVTQTPSHQVTQMGQEVILRCVPISNHLYFYWYRQILGQKVEFLVSFYNNEISEKSEIFDDQFSVERPDGSNFTLKIRSTKLEDSAMYFCASSVTGINYGYTFGSGTRLTVV.

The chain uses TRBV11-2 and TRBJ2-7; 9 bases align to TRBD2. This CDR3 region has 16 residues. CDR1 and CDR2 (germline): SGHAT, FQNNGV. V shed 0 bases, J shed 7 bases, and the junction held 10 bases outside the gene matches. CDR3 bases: TGTGCCAGCAGCTTAGATCCAGCGGGGGGCTTGTTGGAGCAGTACTTC. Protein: CASSLDPAGGLLEQYF.

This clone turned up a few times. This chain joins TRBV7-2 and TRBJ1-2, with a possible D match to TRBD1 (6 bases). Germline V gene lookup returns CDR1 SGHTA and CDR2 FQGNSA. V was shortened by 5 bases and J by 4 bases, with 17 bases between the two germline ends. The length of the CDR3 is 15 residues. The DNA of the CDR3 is TGTGCCAGCAGCCGGACCGTTGGGGGCCTCTATGGCTACACCTTC. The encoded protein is CASSRTVGGLYGYTF.

The CDR3 DNA sequence: TGCGCCAGCAGCTGGGGGCAGGGGAGCTCCTACGAGCAGTACTTC. Translation gives CASSWGQGSSYEQYF. The chain couples TRBV5-1 to TRBJ2-7, with a tentative D call TRBD1 (6 bases). Trimming left V 3 bases short and J 0 bases short, with 13 bases between. The germline V gene has CDR1 SGHRS and CDR2 YFSETQ. The CDR3 consists of 15 residues. The whole variable domain, remainder taken from reference TRBV5-1 and TRBJ2-7, is KAGVTQTPRYLIKTRGQQVTLSCSPISGHRSVSWYQQTPGQGLQFLFEYFSETQRNKGNFPGRFSGRQFSNSRSEMNVSTLELGDSALYLCASSWGQGSSYEQYFGPGTRLTVT.